This TCR beta chain was sequenced in a study of CD8 T cells in ankylosing spondylitis. V lost 0 bases and J 7 bases, leaving 19 bases between the germline ends. Germline CDR1 is MNHNS and CDR2 is SASEGT. There are 18 residues in the CDR3. In TCRdb, the 5' RACE reads were re-called with MiXCR into one record per CDR3 protein. The sample has hundreds of thousands of distinct CDR3 sequences, about 17% seen once. Comment on this clonotype: Its antigen is not identified.

The study's findings and limits: Reportedly, matched ankylosing spondylitis synovial fluid was significantly enriched for disease-linked clones. One TCR beta motif, made up of 7 or 8 highly homologous variants, appeared characteristic of ankylosing spondylitis blood.

This chain uses TRBV6-1 with TRBJ1-6; D uncertain. The sequenced material came from blood, either unsorted or a sorted T cell fraction (not recorded which). This receptor was identified in a male donor with ankylosing spondylitis. Here the CDR3 reads CASSEAPAALLLNSPLHF. The CDR3 DNA sequence: TGTGCCAGCAGTGAAGCACCGGCAGCACTTCTCCTCAATTCACCCCTCCACTTT.